Listed here are 8 T cell receptor beta chains from one sample, sequenced in a study of PD-1 blockade in classical Hodgkin lymphoma. Sequencing was performed with immunoSEQ multiplex PCR; in TCRdb, only in-frame clones are kept and a portion is missing. The sample consists of roughly 40,000 clones, roughly 70% of them appearing once. Time point described: cycle 4 day 1 (C4D1), after 6 weeks of nivolumab. All the patients suffered relapse after autologous stem cell transplantation, and brentuximab vedotin exposure differed. The material sequenced was peripheral blood mononuclear cells (PBMCs), taken before the fourth cycle of nivolumab. These receptor sequences come from a human donor with classical Hodgkin lymphoma.

This clone was found many times. J is TRBJ2-4 and V is TRBV4-1, with TRBD1 matching 7 bases. CDR1 is MGHRA and CDR2 is YSYEKL in the germline V gene. The CDR3 runs 14 residues. With 2 bases clipped from V and 5 bases from J, the junction kept 3 bases outside the gene matches. This CDR3 is CASSQIGQENIQYF. For the CDR3, the DNA is TGCGCCAGCAGCCAAATAGGACAGGAAAACATTCAGTACTTC.

J is TRBJ2-5 and V is TRBV7-9; TRBD2 matches 7 bases. The ends lost 6 bases at V and 3 bases at J; junction bases unmatched: 13. In germline, CDR1 is SEHNR, CDR2 FQNEAQ (reference sequence). The CDR3 sequence is 16 residues long. CDR3 coding DNA: TGTGCCAGCAGTTCCCCCCCGGGGGGTAGTAAAGAGACCCAGTACTTC. Translated: CASSSPPGGSKETQYF.

About this clone: The same CDR3 arises from other DNA sequences in this sample as well. V gene TRBV5-6 combines with J gene TRBJ2-3; D is uncertain. Trimming cost V 1 base and J 3 bases, with 3 bases left between them. The CDR3 sequence is 12 residues long. Germline lookup yields CDR1 SGHDT and CDR2 YYEEEE. The CDR3 DNA sequence: TGTGCCAGCAGCTTGAGGACAGATACGCAGTATTTT. Translating gives CASSLRTDTQYF.

A few counts support this clone. The CDR3 sequence: CASSYGERPGETQYF. CDR3 sequence (DNA): TGTGCCAGCAGTTACGGGGAGAGGCCCGGGGAGACCCAGTACTTC. The V and J genes are TRBV6-5 and TRBJ2-5; TRBD2 might be the D (5 bases). Germline V gene sequence: CDR1 MNHEY, CDR2 SVGAGI. The V end was cut by 2 bases, the J end by 5 bases, with 15 bases between. The CDR3 has 15 residues.

The V call is TRBV7-9, the J call TRBJ1-2; a weak D match, TRBD1 (6 bases). The CDR3 covers 14 residues. Trimming pared 4 bases from V and 3 bases from J, leaving 12 bases between. Per the germline V gene, CDR1 is SEHNR and CDR2 is FQNEAQ (reference sequence). The CDR3 reads CASSSYRVDYGYTF. The CDR3 DNA sequence: TGTGCCAGCAGCTCGTACAGGGTTGACTATGGCTACACCTTC.

The chain employs TRBV5-1 and TRBJ2-7; 7 bases match TRBD1. The V segment lost 4 bases and the J segment 3 bases; nucleotides outside the gene matches: 4. Per germline, CDR1 SGHRS and CDR2 YFSETQ. This CDR3 contains 13 residues. The CDR3 region is CASSHDRDYEQYF. The CDR3 coding sequence is TGCGCCAGCAGCCATGACAGGGACTACGAGCAGTACTTC.

The V gene is TRBV10-3, the J gene TRBJ2-7; D possibly corresponds to TRBD2 (6 bases). The CDR3 runs to 15 residues. Germline V gives CDR1 ENHRY, CDR2 SYGVKD. V was clipped by 4 bases and J by 3 bases, with 16 bases between them. As DNA, the CDR3 is TGTGCCATCAGTGTAGGAGGGCCCACTGTCTACGAGCAGTACTTC. Residues: CAISVGGPTVYEQYF.

V and J are TRBV7-9 and TRBJ2-7, with 8 bases aligning to TRBD1. After removal of 6 bases from V and 0 bases from J, the junction contained 4 bases not matched to a gene. The CDR3 is 14 residues long. CDR1 is SEHNR and CDR2 is FQNEAQ in the germline V gene (reference sequence). The CDR3 sequence: CASRRTGSSYEQYF. The CDR3 bases are TGTGCCAGCAGGCGGACAGGGTCCTCCTACGAGCAGTACTTC. Variable domain in full (rest from reference TRBV7-9 and TRBJ2-7): DTGVSQNPRHKITKRGQNVTFRCDPISEHNRLYWYRQTLGQGPEFLTYFQNEAQLEKSRLLSDRFSAERPKGSFSTLEIQRTEQGDSAMYLCASRRTGSSYEQYFGPGTRLTVT.